This T cell receptor beta chain comes out of a study of CD4+ T cells in melanoma. Broader study findings: CD8+ T cell, macrophage and B cell function reportedly correlated with neoantigen-specific CD4+ T cells.

Sequencing used immunoSEQ multiplex PCR; TCRdb keeps in-frame clones, though not all of them. The table includes about 140,000 clones, 80% to 95% detected once. Of note for this clone: Antigen unknown.

Germline-derived CDR1 and CDR2 are MNHNS and SASEGT. J was trimmed by 3 bases and V by 6 bases; bases with no gene match: 4. The CDR3 runs to 13 residues. This chain uses TRBV6-1 with TRBJ1-1; 7 bases are shared with TRBD1. The sequence came from a human donor with melanoma. CDR3 sequence (DNA): TGTGCCAGCAGGCCGACAGGGCACACTGAAGCTTTCTTT. It is translated as CASRPTGHTEAFF.